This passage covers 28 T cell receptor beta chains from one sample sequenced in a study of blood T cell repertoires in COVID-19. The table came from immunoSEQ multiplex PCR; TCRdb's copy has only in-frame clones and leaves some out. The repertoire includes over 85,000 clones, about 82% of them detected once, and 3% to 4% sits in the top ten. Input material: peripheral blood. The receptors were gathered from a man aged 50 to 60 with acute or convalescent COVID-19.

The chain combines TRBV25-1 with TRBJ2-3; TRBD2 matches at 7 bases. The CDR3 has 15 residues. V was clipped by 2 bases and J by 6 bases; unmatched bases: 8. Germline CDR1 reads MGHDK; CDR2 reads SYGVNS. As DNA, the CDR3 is TGTGCCAGCAGTGAAGGCGGGGGACCCTTCGATACGCAGTATTTT. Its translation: CASSEGGGPFDTQYF.

The DNA for the CDR3 is TGTGCCAGCAGTTCGGGCCGGGACAGTAGAAACAAAAACATTCAGTACTTC. Amino acids: CASSSGRDSRNKNIQYF. The chain combines TRBV7-2 with TRBJ2-4; 7 nucleotides align to TRBD1. V dropped 6 bases and J dropped 3; count of bases not matched to a gene: 14. This CDR3 region has 17 residues. In germline, CDR1 is SGHTA, CDR2 FQGNSA.

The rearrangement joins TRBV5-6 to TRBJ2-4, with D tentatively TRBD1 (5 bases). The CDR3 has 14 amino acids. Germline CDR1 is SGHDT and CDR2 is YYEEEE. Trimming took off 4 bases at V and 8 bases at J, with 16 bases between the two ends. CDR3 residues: CASSLIRTPDIQYF. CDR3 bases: TGTGCCAGCAGCCTTATCCGGACACCAGACATTCAGTACTTC.

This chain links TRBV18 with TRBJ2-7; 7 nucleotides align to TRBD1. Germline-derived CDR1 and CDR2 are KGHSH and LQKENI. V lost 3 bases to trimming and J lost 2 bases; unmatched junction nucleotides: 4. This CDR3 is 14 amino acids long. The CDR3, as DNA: TGTGCCAGCTCACCGTCCGGGACAGCCTACGAGCAGTACTTC. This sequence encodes CASSPSGTAYEQYF.

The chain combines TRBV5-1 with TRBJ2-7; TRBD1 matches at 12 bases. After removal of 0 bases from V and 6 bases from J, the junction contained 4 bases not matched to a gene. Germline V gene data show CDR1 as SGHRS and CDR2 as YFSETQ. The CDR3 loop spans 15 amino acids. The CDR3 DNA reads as TGCGCCAGCAGCTTGGACCGGGACAGGGGGCGCGAGCAGTACTTC. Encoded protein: CASSLDRDRGREQYF.

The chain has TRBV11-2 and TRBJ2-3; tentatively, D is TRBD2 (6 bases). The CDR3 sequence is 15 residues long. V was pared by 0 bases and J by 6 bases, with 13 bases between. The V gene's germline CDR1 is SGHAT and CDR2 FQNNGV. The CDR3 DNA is TGTGCCAGCAGCTTAGAGTCGGCTAGCGCCGATACGCAGTATTTT. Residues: CASSLESASADTQYF.

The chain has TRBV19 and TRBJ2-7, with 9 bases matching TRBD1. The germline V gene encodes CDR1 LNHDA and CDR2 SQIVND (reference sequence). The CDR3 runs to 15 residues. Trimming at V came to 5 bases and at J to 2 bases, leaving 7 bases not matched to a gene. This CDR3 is CASSARDRATYEQYF. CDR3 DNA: TGTGCCAGTAGTGCCAGGGACAGGGCCACCTACGAGCAGTACTTC.

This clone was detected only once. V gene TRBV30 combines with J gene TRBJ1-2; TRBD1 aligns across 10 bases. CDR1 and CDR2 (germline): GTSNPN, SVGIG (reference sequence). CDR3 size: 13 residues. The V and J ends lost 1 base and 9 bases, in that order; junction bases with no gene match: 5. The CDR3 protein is CAWSGQGAVSYTF. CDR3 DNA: TGTGCCTGGAGTGGACAGGGGGCGGTTAGCTACACCTTC. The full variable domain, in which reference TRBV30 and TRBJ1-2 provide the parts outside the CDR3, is SQTIHQWPATLVQPVGSPLSLECTVEGTSNPNLYWYRQAAGRGLQLLFYSVGIGQISSEVPQNLSASRPQDRQFILSSKKLLLSDSGFYLCAWSGQGAVSYTFGSGTRLTVV.

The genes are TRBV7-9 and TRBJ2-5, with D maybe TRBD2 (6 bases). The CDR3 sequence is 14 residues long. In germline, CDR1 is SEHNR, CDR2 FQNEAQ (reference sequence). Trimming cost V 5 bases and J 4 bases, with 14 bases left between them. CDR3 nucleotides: TGTGCCAGCAGCCGCCCGCTGGGGGGAGAGACCCAGTACTTC. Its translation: CASSRPLGGETQYF.

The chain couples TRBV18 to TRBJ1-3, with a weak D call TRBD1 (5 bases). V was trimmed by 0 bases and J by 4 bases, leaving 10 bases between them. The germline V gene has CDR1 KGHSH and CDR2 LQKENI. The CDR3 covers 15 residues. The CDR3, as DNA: TGTGCCAGCTCACCACCCCACCGGGGGGGAAACACCATATATTTT. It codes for CASSPPHRGGNTIYF.

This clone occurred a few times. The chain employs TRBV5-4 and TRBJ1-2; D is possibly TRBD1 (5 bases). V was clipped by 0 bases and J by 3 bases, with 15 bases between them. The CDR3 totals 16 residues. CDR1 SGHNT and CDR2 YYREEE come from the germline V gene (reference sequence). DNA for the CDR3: TGTGCCAGCAGCTTGGCTCTCCAGGGTATGGACTATGGCTACACCTTC. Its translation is CASSLALQGMDYGYTF.

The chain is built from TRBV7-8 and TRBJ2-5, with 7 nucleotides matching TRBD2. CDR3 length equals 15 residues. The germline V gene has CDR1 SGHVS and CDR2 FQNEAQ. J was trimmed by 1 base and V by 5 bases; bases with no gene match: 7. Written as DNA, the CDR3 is TGTGCCAGCAGCGGGCCGGGCGGGGGCCAAGAGACCCAGTACTTC. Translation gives CASSGPGGGQETQYF.

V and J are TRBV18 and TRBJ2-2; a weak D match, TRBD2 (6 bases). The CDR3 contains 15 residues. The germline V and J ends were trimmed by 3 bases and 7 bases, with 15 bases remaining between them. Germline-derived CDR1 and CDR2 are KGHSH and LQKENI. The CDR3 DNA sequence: TGTGCCAGCTCACCGAATAGCGGAGGAGGCGGGGAGCTGTTTTTT. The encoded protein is CASSPNSGGGGELFF.

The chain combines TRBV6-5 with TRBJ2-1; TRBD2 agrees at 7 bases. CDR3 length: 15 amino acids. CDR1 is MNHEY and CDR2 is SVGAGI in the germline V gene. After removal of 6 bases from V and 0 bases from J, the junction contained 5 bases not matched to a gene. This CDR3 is CASRLSGNSYNEQFF. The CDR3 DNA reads TGTGCCAGCAGACTAAGCGGGAACTCCTACAATGAGCAGTTCTTC.

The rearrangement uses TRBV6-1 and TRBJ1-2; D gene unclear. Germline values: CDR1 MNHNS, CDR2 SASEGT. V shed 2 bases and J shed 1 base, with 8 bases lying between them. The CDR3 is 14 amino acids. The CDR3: CASSETGNNYGYTF. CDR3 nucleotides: TGTGCCAGCAGTGAAACCGGTAATAACTATGGCTACACCTTC.

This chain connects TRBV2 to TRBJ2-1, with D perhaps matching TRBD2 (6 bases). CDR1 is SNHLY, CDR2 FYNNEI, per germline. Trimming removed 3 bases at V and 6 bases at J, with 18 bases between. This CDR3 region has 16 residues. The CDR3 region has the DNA TGTGCCAGCAGTGAGACCCAAAGCGGGTGGGCCAATGAGCAGTTCTTC. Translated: CASSETQSGWANEQFF.

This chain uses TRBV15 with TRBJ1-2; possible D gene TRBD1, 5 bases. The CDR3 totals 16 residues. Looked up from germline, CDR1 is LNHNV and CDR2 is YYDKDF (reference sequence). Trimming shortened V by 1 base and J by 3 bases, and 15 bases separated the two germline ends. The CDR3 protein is CATSRGTRDFDYGYTF. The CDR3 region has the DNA TGTGCCACCAGCAGAGGAACCAGGGATTTTGACTATGGCTACACCTTC. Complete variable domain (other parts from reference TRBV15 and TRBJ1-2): DAMVIQNPRYQVTQFGKPVTLSCSQTLNHNVMYWYQQKSSQAPKLLFHYYDKDFNNEADTPDNFQSRRPNTSFCFLDIRSPGLGDTAMYLCATSRGTRDFDYGYTFGSGTRLTVV.

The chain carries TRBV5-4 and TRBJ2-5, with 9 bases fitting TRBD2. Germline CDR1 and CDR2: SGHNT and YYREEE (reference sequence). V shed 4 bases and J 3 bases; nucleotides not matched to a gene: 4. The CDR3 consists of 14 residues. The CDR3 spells CASSLPSGEETQYF. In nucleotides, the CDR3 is TGTGCCAGCAGCCTACCTAGCGGGGAAGAGACCCAGTACTTC.

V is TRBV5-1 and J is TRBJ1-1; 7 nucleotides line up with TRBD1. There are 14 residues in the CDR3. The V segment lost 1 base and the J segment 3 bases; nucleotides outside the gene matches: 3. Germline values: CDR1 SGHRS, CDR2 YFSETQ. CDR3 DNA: TGCGCCAGCAGCTTGACAGGGGTGGACACTGAAGCTTTCTTT. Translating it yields CASSLTGVDTEAFF.

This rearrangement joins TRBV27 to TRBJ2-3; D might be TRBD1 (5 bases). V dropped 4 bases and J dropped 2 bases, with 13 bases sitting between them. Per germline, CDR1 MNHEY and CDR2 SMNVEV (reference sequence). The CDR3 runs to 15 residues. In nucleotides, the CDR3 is TGTGCCAGCAGTTCCCAGACAGAGACCACAGATACGCAGTATTTT. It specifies CASSSQTETTDTQYF.

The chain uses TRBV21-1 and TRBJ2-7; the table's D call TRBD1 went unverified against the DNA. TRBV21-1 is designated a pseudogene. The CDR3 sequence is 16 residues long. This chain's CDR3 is CASNLEKPDRDEEQYF. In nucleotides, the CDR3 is TGTGCCAGCAACTTAGAGAAACCGGACAGGGATGAGGAGCAGTACTTC.

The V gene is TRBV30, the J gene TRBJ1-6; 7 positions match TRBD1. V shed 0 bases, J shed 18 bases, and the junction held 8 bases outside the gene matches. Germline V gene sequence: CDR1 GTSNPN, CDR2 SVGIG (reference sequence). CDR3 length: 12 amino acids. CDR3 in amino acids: CAWSVQTGTPHF. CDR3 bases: TGTGCCTGGAGTGTACAGACAGGGACCCCCCACTTT.

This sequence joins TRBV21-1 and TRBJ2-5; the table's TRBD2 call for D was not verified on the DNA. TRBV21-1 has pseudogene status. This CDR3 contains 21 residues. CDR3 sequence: CASSTGPGDFARLPGEETQYF. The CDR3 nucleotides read TGTGCCAGCAGCACAGGCCCCGGGGACTTCGCTCGGCTTCCCGGGGAAGAGACCCAGTACTTC.

CDR3 region: CASSTRTSSSTEQYF. DNA for the CDR3: TGTGCCAGCAGCACGCGGACTAGTTCATCCACCGAGCAGTACTTC. The chain joins TRBV7-2 to TRBJ2-7; 7 bases map to TRBD2. V was pared by 5 bases and J by 6 bases, with 13 bases of the junction left unmatched. From germline, CDR1 is SGHTA and CDR2 FQGNSA. CDR3 size: 15 residues.

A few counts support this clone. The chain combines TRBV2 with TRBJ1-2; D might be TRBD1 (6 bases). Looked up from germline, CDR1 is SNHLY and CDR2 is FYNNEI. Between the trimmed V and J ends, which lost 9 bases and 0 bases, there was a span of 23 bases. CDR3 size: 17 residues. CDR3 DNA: TGTGCCAGAAAGAGGGGGGGTAGAGGGAGCCCTAACTATGGCTACACCTTC. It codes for CARKRGGRGSPNYGYTF.

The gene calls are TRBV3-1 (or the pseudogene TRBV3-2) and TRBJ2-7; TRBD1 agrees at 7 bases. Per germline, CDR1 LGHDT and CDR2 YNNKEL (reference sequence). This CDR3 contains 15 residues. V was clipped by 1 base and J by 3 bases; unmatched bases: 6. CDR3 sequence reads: CASSQGQGRGYEQYF. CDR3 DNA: TGTGCCAGCAGCCAAGGACAGGGACGGGGCTACGAGCAGTACTTC.

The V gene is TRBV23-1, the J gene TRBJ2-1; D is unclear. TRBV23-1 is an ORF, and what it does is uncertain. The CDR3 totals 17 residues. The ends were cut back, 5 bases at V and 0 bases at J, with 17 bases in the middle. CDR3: CASSTSRSLSSYNEQFF. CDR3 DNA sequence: TGCGCCAGCAGTACCTCGCGGTCTCTGAGCTCCTACAATGAGCAGTTCTTC.

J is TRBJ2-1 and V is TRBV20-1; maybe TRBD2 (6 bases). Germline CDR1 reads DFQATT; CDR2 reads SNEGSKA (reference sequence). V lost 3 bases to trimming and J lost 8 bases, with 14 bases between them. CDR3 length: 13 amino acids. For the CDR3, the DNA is TGCAGTGCTAGTTGGCGCCTAGCGTATGAGCAGTTCTTC. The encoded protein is CSASWRLAYEQFF.